The source of this T cell receptor (beta chain) is a study of CD8 T cells in ankylosing spondylitis. Study results and limitations: A TCR beta motif made of fewer than ten highly homologous variants seemed typical of ankylosing spondylitis blood. There were earlier reports of some motif variants in reactive arthritis synovial fluid and blood.

TCRdb independently ran MiXCR on the 5' RACE reads; one entry per CDR3 protein. The profile covers under 550,000 distinct CDR3 sequences, with about 24% appearing a single time and about 0.89% taken by the ten largest. Many counts were recorded for this clonotype. Its matching antigen is unknown. The CDR3 length is 14 residues. Germline V lookup: CDR1 SGHRS, CDR2 YFSETQ. The ends were cut back, 0 bases at V and 5 bases at J, with 11 bases in the middle. This rearrangement joins TRBV5-1 to TRBJ2-5; D gene uncertain. The specimen was blood, either unsorted or a sorted T cell fraction (not recorded which). The clonotype comes from a male donor with ankylosing spondylitis. The DNA of the CDR3 is TGCGCCAGCAGCTTGGAAGGGCCCGGGGAGACCCAGTACTTC. Translation gives CASSLEGPGETQYF. The whole variable domain, remainder taken from reference TRBV5-1 and TRBJ2-5, is KAGVTQTPRYLIKTRGQQVTLSCSPISGHRSVSWYQQTPGQGLQFLFEYFSETQRNKGNFPGRFSGRQFSNSRSEMNVSTLELGDSALYLCASSLEGPGETQYFGPGTRLLVL.